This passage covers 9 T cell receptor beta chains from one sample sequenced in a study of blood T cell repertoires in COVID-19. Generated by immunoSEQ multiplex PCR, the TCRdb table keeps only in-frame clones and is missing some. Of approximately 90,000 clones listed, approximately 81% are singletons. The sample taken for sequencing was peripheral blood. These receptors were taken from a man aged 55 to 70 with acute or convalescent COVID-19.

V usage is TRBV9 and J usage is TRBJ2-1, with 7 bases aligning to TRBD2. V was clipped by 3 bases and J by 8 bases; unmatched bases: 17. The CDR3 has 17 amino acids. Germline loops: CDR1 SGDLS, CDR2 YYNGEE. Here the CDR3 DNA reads TGTGCCAGCAGCGGGGGACTAAGCAACCGGAGAGGCTATGAGCAGTTCTTC. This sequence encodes CASSGGLSNRRGYEQFF. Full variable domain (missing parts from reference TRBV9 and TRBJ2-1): DSGVTQTPKHLITATGQRVTLRCSPRSGDLSVYWYQQSLDQGLQFLIQYYNGEERAKGNILERFSAQQFPDLHSELNLSSLELGDSALYFCASSGGLSNRRGYEQFFGPGTRLTVL.

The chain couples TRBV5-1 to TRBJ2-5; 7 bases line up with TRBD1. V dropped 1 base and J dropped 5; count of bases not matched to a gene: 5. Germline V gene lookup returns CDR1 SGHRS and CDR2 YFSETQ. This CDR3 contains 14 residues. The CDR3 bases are TGCGCCAGCAGCTTGACAGGGGTCCGGGAGACCCAGTACTTC. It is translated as CASSLTGVRETQYF.

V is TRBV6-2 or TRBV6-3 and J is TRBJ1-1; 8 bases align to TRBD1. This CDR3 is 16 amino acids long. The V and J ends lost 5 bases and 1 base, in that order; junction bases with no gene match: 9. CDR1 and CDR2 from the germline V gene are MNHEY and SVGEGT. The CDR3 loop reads CASSDPPGTGNTEAFF. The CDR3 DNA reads TGTGCCAGCAGTGACCCCCCCGGGACAGGGAACACTGAAGCTTTCTTT.

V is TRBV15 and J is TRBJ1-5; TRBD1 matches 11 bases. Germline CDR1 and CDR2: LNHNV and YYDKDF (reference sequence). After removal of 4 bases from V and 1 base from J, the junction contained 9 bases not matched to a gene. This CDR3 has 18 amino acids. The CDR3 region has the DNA TGTGCCACCAGCAAGGGACAGGGGGGCGGAAAAAGCAATCAGCCCCAGCATTTT. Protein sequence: CATSKGQGGGKSNQPQHF.

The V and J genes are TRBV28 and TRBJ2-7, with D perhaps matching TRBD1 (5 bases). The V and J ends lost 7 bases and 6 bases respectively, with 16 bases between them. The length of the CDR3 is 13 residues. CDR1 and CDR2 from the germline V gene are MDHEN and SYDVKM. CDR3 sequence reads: CASNKGQRGEQYF. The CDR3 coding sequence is TGTGCCAGCAATAAGGGGCAGAGAGGCGAGCAGTACTTC.

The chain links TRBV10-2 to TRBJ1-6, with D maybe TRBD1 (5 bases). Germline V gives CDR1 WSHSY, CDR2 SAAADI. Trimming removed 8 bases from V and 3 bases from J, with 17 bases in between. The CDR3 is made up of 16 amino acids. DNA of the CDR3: TGCGCCAGCCTTGATGTTGGGGCGCGCTATAATTCACCCCTCCACTTT. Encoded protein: CASLDVGARYNSPLHF.

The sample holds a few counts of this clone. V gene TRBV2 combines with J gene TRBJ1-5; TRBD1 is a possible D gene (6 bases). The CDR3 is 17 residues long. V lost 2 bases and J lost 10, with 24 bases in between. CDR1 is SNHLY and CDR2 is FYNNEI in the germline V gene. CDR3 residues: CASSESGQQVRGGPQHF. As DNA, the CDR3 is TGTGCCAGCAGTGAATCGGGGCAGCAAGTACGGGGGGGCCCCCAGCATTTT.

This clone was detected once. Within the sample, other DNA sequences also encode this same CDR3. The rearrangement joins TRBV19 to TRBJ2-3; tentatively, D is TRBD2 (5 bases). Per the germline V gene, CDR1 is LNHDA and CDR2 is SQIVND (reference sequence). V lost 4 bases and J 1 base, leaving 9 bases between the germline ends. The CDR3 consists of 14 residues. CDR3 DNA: TGTGCCAGTAGTACGAGCGGAGGCACAGATACGCAGTATTTT. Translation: CASSTSGGTDTQYF.

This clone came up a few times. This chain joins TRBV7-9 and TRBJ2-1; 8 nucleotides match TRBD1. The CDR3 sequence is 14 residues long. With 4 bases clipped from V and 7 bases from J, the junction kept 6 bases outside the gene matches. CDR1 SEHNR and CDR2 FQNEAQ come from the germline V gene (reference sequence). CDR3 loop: CASSYGQGANEQFF. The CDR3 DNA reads TGTGCCAGCAGCTATGGACAGGGAGCTAATGAGCAGTTCTTC.